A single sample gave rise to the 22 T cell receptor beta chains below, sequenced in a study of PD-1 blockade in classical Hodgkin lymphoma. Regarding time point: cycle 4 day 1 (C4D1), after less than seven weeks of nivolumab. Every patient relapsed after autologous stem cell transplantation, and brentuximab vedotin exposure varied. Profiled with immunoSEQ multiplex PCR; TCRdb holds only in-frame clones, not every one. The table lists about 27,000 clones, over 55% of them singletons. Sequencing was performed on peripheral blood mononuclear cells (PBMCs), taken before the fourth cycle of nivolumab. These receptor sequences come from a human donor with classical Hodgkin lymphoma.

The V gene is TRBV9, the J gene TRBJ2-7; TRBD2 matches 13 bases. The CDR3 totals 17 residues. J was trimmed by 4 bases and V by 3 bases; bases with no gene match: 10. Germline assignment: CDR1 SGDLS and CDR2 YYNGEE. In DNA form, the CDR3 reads TGTGCCAGCAGCGAAGGAAGGACTAGCGGGGGTGCATACGAGCAGTACTTC. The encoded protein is CASSEGRTSGGAYEQYF. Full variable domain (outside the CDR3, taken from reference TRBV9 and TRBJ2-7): DSGVTQTPKHLITATGQRVTLRCSPRSGDLSVYWYQQSLDQGLQFLIQYYNGEERAKGNILERFSAQQFPDLHSELNLSSLELGDSALYFCASSEGRTSGGAYEQYFGPGTRLTVT.

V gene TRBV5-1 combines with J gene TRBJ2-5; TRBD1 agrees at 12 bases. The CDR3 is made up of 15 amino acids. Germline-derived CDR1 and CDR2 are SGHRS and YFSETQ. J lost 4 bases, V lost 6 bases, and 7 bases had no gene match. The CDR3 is CASIPGTGGLETQYF. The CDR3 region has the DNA TGCGCCAGCATCCCCGGGACAGGGGGCTTAGAGACCCAGTACTTC.

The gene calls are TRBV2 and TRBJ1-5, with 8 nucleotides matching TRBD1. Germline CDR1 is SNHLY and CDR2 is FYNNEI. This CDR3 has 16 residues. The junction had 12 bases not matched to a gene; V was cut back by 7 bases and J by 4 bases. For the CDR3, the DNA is TGTGCCAGCACCTTCGACAGGGGAGTATCAAATCAGCCCCAGCATTTT. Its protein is CASTFDRGVSNQPQHF.

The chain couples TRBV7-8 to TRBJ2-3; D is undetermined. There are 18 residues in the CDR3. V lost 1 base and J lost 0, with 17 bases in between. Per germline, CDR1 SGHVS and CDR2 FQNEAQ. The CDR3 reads CASSLVDPDVSSTDTQYF. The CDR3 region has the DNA TGTGCCAGCAGCTTAGTCGACCCGGACGTATCTAGCACAGATACGCAGTATTTT.

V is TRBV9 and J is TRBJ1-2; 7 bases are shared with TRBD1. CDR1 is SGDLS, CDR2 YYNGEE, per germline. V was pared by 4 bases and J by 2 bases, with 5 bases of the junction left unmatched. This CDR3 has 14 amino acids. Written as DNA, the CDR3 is TGTGCCAGCAGCTTGAGGACAGGCAACTATGGCTACACCTTC. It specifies CASSLRTGNYGYTF.

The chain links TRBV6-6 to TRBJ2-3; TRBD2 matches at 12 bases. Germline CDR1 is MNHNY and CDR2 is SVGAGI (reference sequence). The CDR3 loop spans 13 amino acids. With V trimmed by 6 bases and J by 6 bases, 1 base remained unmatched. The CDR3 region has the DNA TGTGCCAGCAGAGGGACTAGCGGGGATACGCAGTATTTT. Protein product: CASRGTSGDTQYF.

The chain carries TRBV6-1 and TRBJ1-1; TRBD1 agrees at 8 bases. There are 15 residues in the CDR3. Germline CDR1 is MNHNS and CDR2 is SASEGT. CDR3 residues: CVTTYGQGTNTEAFF. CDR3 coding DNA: TGTGTCACCACGTATGGACAGGGTACGAACACTGAAGCTTTCTTT.

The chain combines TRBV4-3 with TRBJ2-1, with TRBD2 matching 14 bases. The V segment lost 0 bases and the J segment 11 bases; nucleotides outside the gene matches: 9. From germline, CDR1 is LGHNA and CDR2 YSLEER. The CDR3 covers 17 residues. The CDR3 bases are TGCGCCAGCAGCCAAGACGCCGGGACTAGCGGGAGAGGCCAGCAGTTCTTC. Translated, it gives CASSQDAGTSGRGQQFF.

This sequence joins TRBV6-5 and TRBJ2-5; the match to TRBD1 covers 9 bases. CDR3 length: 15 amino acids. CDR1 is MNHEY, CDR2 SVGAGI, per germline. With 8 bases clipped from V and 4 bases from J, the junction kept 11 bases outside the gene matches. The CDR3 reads CASSYTGGFGETQYF. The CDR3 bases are TGTGCCAGCTCCTATACAGGGGGCTTTGGAGAGACCCAGTACTTC.

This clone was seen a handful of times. DNA for the CDR3: TGTGCCAGCAGTTCGCAGCGGGGGCCCTACAATGAGCAGTTCTTC. This translates into CASSSQRGPYNEQFF. V usage is TRBV7-2 and J usage is TRBJ2-1; 8 nucleotides line up with TRBD2. J lost 2 bases, V lost 6 bases, and 6 bases had no gene match. The CDR3 length is 15 residues. The V gene's germline CDR1 is SGHTA and CDR2 FQGNSA. Supplemented by reference TRBV7-2 and TRBJ2-1, the full variable domain reads GAGVSQSPSNKVTEKGKDVELRCDPISGHTALYWYRQSLGQGLEFLIYFQGNSAPDKSGLPSDRFSAERTGGSVSTLTIQRTQQEDSAVYLCASSSQRGPYNEQFFGPGTRLTVL.

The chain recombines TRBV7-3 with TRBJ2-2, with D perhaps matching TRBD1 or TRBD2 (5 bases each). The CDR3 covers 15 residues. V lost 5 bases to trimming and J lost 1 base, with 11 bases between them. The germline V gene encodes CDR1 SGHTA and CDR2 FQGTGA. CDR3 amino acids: CASSPPGQNTGELFF. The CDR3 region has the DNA TGTGCCAGCAGCCCCCCGGGGCAGAACACCGGGGAGCTGTTTTTT.

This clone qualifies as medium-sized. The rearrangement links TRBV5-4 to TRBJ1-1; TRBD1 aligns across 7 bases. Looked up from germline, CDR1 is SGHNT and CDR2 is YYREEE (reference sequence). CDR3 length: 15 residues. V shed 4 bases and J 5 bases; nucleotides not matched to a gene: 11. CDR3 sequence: CASSLPDRVDTEAFF. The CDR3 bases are TGTGCCAGCAGCCTTCCCGACAGGGTTGATACTGAAGCTTTCTTT.

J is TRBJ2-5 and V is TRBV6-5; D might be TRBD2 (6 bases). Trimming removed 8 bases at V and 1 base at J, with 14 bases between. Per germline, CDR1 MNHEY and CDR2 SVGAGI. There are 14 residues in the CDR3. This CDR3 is CASVRTGVQETQYF. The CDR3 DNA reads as TGTGCCAGCGTTCGGACGGGAGTCCAAGAGACCCAGTACTTC.

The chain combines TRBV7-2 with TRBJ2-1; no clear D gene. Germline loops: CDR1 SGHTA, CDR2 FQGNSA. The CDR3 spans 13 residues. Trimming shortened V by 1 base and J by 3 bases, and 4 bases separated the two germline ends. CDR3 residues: CASSLDFYNEQFF. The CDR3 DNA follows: TGTGCCAGCAGCTTAGACTTCTACAATGAGCAGTTCTTC.

CDR3 nucleotide sequence: TGTGCCACCCGACGCCAGGGTGAAGACGGAAACACCATATATTTT. As protein: CATRRQGEDGNTIYF. The chain employs TRBV7-8 and TRBJ1-3; D perhaps matches TRBD1 (5 bases). V lost 10 bases to trimming and J lost 4 bases, with 20 bases between them. The CDR3 loop spans 15 amino acids. Germline V gene data show CDR1 as SGHVS and CDR2 as FQNEAQ.

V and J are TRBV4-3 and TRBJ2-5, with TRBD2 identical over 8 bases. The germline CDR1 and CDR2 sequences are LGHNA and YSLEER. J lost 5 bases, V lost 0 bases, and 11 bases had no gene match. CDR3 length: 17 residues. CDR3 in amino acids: CASSQDPPGGPGETQYF. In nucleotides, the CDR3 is TGCGCCAGCAGCCAAGATCCCCCGGGAGGGCCAGGGGAGACCCAGTACTTC.

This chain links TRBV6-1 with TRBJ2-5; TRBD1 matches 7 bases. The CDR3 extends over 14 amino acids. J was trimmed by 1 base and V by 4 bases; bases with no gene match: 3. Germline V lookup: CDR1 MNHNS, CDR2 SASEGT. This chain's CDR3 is CASSAGTAQETQYF. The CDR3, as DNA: TGTGCCAGCAGTGCCGGGACAGCCCAAGAGACCCAGTACTTC.

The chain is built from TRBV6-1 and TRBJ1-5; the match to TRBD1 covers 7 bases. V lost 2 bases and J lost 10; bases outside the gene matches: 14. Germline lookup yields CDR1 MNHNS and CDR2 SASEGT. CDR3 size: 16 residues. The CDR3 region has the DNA TGTGCCAGCAGTGAACTGGTGGGGGACAGTAGGAAACCCCAGCATTTT. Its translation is CASSELVGDSRKPQHF.

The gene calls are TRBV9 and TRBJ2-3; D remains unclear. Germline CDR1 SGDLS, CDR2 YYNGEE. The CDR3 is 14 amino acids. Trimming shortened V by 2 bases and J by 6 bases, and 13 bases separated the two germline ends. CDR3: CASSVGPASDTQYF. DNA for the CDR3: TGTGCCAGCAGCGTCGGACCCGCGTCGGATACGCAGTATTTT.

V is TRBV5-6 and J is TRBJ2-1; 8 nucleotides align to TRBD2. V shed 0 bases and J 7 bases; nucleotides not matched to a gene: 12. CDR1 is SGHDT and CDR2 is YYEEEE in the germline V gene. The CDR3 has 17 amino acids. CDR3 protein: CASSLELAGPPGNEQFF. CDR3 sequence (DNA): TGTGCCAGCAGCTTGGAGCTAGCGGGCCCCCCCGGAAATGAGCAGTTCTTC. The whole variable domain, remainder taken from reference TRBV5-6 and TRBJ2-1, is DAGVTQSPTHLIKTRGQQVTLRCSPKSGHDTVSWYQQALGQGPQFIFQYYEEEERQRGNFPDRFSGHQFPNYSSELNVNALLLGDSALYLCASSLELAGPPGNEQFFGPGTRLTVL.

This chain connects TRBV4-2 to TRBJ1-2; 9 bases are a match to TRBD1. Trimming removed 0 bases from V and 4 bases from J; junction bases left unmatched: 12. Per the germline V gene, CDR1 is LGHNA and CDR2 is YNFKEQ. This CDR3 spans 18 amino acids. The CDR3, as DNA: TGTGCCAGCAGCCAAGACGGTACCCCGGGACAGGGTCTCTATGGCTACACCTTC. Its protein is CASSQDGTPGQGLYGYTF.

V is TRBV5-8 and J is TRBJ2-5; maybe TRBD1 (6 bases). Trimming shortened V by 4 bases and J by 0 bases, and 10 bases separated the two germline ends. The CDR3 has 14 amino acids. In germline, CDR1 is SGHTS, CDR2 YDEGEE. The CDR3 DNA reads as TGTGCCAGCAGCGGGGGCCGGTACCAAGAGACCCAGTACTTC. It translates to CASSGGRYQETQYF. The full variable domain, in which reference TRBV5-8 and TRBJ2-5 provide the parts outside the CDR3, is EAGVTQSPTHLIKTRGQQATLRCSPISGHTSVYWYQQALGLGLQFLLWYDEGEERNRGNFPPRFSGRQFPNYSSELNVNALELEDSALYLCASSGGRYQETQYFGPGTRLLVL.